The 2 T cell receptor beta chains in this list originate from one sample, sequenced in a study of T cells in Graves' hyperthyroidism and ophthalmopathy. RNA transcripts gave rise to amplified TCR beta CDR3 regions. Researchers ran a first-round RT-PCR on the TCR CDR3 using the HTBI primer set. TCRdb ran MiXCR on the multiplex PCR reads and lists one entry per CDR3 protein. The sample holds more than 300,000 distinct CDR3 sequences, 11% to 15% seen once. Sequencing was done on a sample of blood. The receptors derive from a woman aged 55 to 70 with Graves' hyperthyroidism.

This clonotype showed up many times. V gene TRBV11-2 combines with J gene TRBJ2-3; D remains unclear. Germline V gene sequence: CDR1 SGHAT, CDR2 FQNNGV. This CDR3 has 14 amino acids. V lost 0 bases, J lost 3 bases, and 7 bases lay in between. The DNA of the CDR3 is TGTGCCAGCAGCTTAGACCAACATACAGATACGCAGTATTTT. It codes for CASSLDQHTDTQYF.

The rearrangement links TRBV19 to TRBJ2-7; 7 bases are shared with TRBD1. Germline trimming cut 1 base from V and 6 bases from J; bases unmatched to any gene: 6. The CDR3 totals 14 residues. CDR1 and CDR2 from the germline V gene are LNHDA and SQIVND (reference sequence). CDR3 residues: CASSIGDSTIEQYF. As DNA, the CDR3 is TGTGCCAGTAGTATAGGGGACAGCACGATCGAGCAGTACTTC.